The T cell receptor (beta chain) under discussion was sequenced for a study of CD4+ T cells in melanoma. The assay was immunoSEQ multiplex PCR, and TCRdb's table has in-frame clones only and misses some. The sample records more than 8,000 clones, around 62% being singletons. General study results and limits: A reported correlation linked neoantigen-specific CD4+ T cells to CD8+, macrophage and B cell function. In melanoma, neoantigen-specific CD4+ T cells reportedly differed in differentiation state.

This clone was seen more than once but under ten times. The target antigen is unknown. Germline and junction disagree at one end, which may indicate a read error. The material sequenced was cells from a culture (not recorded whether cultured in vitro). The TCR comes from a human donor with melanoma.

CDR3 loop: CASSELPF. CDR3 DNA sequence: TGTGCCAGCAGTGAACTCCCCTTT. The chain couples TRBV6-4 to TRBJ1-4; no firm D call. The CDR3 length is 8 residues. The germline CDR1 and CDR2 sequences are MRHNA and SNTAGT.